The 13 T cell receptor beta chains below come from one sample, sequenced in a study of blood T cell repertoires in COVID-19. TCRdb keeps only in-frame clones here, not all; method: immunoSEQ multiplex PCR. The sample has 250,000 to 350,000 clones, around nine tenths seen once; the top ten hold approximately 0.84%. Sample: peripheral blood. These receptors came from a man aged 25 to 40 with acute or convalescent COVID-19.

This chain joins TRBV19 and TRBJ1-2; the D gene is possibly TRBD1 (5 bases). With 5 bases removed from V and 8 bases from J, the gap between germline ends came to 15 bases. This CDR3 is 13 amino acids long. Germline loops: CDR1 LNHDA, CDR2 SQIVND (reference sequence). This chain's CDR3 is CASSHQGSRGYTF. In nucleotides, the CDR3 is TGTGCCAGTAGTCATCAGGGATCGAGGGGCTACACCTTC.

This rearrangement joins TRBV13 to TRBJ1-2; D not resolved. Germline V gene data show CDR1 as PRHDT and CDR2 as FYEKMQ (reference sequence). V was shortened by 3 bases and J by 2 bases, with 4 bases between the two germline ends. The CDR3 has 12 amino acids. The CDR3 region has the DNA TGTGCCAGCAGCTTGTCAAACTATGGCTACACCTTC. Its protein product is CASSLSNYGYTF.

The V gene is TRBV6-5, the J gene TRBJ2-1, with 11 positions matching TRBD2. Losses at the gene ends were 6 bases for V and 14 bases for J; bases not matched to a gene: 9. Germline V gene data show CDR1 as MNHEY and CDR2 as SVGAGI. The CDR3 length is 13 residues. Written as DNA, the CDR3 is TGTGCCAGCAGGGGTAGCGGGAGGGCCTTGGAGTTCTTC. As protein: CASRGSGRALEFF.

V and J are TRBV11-2 and TRBJ2-2, with 9 bases lining up with TRBD2. CDR3 length equals 16 residues. V shed 1 base, J shed 4 bases, and the junction held 4 bases outside the gene matches. Germline lookup yields CDR1 SGHAT and CDR2 FQNNGV. Here the CDR3 reads CASSLAGLAGTGELFF. CDR3 bases: TGTGCCAGCAGCTTAGCGGGACTAGCTGGCACCGGGGAGCTGTTTTTT.

The chain recombines TRBV20-1 with TRBJ1-1; a weak D match, TRBD1 (5 bases). V was cut by 3 bases and J by 4 bases, with 15 bases left in between. The V gene's germline CDR1 is DFQATT and CDR2 SNEGSKA (reference sequence). The CDR3 covers 14 residues. The CDR3 region is CSASGAGQSTEAFF. The CDR3 coding sequence is TGCAGTGCTAGTGGGGCAGGGCAAAGCACTGAAGCTTTCTTT.

In its sample, this clone is medium-sized. The rearrangement links TRBV5-1 to TRBJ1-1; no reliable D call. V shed 0 bases and J shed 4 bases, with 10 bases lying between them. There are 14 residues in the CDR3. Germline values: CDR1 SGHRS, CDR2 YFSETQ. DNA for the CDR3: TGCGCCAGCAGCTTGGGAGGGTACGGCACTGAAGCTTTCTTT. Translated: CASSLGGYGTEAFF.

This chain joins TRBV24-1 and TRBJ2-5, with TRBD1 matching over 7 bases. The germline V gene has CDR1 KGHDR and CDR2 SFDVKD. The V segment lost 4 bases and the J segment 2 bases; nucleotides outside the gene matches: 6. CDR3 size: 15 residues. The CDR3 DNA reads TGTGCCACCAGTGAGCCCCGACAGGGACAAGAGACCCAGTACTTC. Translation gives CATSEPRQGQETQYF.

The rearrangement joins TRBV11-2 to TRBJ1-1, with 8 bases matching TRBD1. The CDR3 runs 15 residues. The V and J ends lost 5 bases and 10 bases, in that order; junction bases with no gene match: 15. Germline V gives CDR1 SGHAT, CDR2 FQNNGV. In DNA form, the CDR3 reads TGTGCCAGCAGCCTAAGGACAGGGCCATTCTTTGTAGCTTTCTTT. It yields the protein CASSLRTGPFFVAFF.

There are a few counts of this clone. This sequence joins TRBV6-4 and TRBJ2-7; D call uncertain. This CDR3 comprises 13 residues. Looked up from germline, CDR1 is MRHNA and CDR2 is SNTAGT. V shed 7 bases and J shed 5 bases, with 15 bases lying between them. The CDR3 nucleotides are TGTGCCAGCAATGTACCCTCGTGCGACGAGCAGTACTTC. Its protein product is CASNVPSCDEQYF.

This chain uses TRBV9 with TRBJ2-5, with TRBD2 matching 10 bases. The CDR3 runs to 15 residues. Germline CDR1 SGDLS, CDR2 YYNGEE. V lost 4 bases to trimming and J lost 4 bases; unmatched junction nucleotides: 7. CDR3 amino acids: CASSPSGRGGETQYF. CDR3 DNA: TGTGCCAGCAGCCCTAGCGGGAGAGGAGGAGAGACCCAGTACTTC.

The chain employs TRBV11-2 and TRBJ2-1; D might be TRBD1 (6 bases). V gave up 6 bases and J gave up 2 bases, with 11 bases separating them. The V gene's germline CDR1 is SGHAT and CDR2 FQNNGV. This CDR3 is 14 amino acids long. The CDR3 spells CASRTGSPYNEQFF. In DNA, the CDR3 is TGTGCCAGCAGAACAGGGTCCCCCTACAATGAGCAGTTCTTC.

The chain couples TRBV28 to TRBJ1-1; TRBD1 matches at 9 bases. Trimming removed 4 bases from V and 5 bases from J; junction bases left unmatched: 8. This CDR3 contains 15 residues. Per the germline V gene, CDR1 is MDHEN and CDR2 is SYDVKM. In nucleotides, the CDR3 is TGTGCCAGCAGTTCAGAACAGGGGGCAAGGACTGAAGCTTTCTTT. Its translation is CASSSEQGARTEAFF.

The rearrangement links TRBV29-1 to TRBJ2-7; 9 bases match TRBD1. V shed 5 bases and J 5 bases; nucleotides not matched to a gene: 13. The CDR3 has 15 residues. CDR1 is SQVTM, CDR2 ANQGSEA, per germline. The CDR3 DNA sequence: TGCAGCGTTTCCCCCTTGTCGGACAGGGGACACGAGCAGTACTTC. The encoded protein is CSVSPLSDRGHEQYF.